Listed here is a single TCR beta chain. What it binds is not known. Within the sample, other DNA sequences also encode this same CDR3. The sample is drawn from a study of EBV T-cell therapy then PD-1 blockade in nasopharyngeal carcinoma. As to treatment: AdE1-LMPpoly-expanded autologous EBV-specific T-cell therapy followed by anti-PD-1 nivolumab. In germline, CDR1 is MRHNA, CDR2 SNTAGT. This CDR3 spans 15 amino acids. Trimming at V came to 0 bases and at J to 3 bases, leaving 0 bases not matched to a gene. The repertoire was sequenced with immunoSEQ multiplex PCR; TCRdb's copy has only in-frame clones and lacks some. The sample records some 21,000 clones, 75% to 90% being singletons.

The chain has TRBV6-4 and TRBJ2-3; TRBD2 matches at 10 bases. This TCR derives from a man aged 35 to 55 with nasopharyngeal carcinoma. Material: CD8+ T cells from blood, obtained between days 55 and 70 from a patient whose treatment included autologous EBV-specific T cells and nivolumab. CDR3 loop: CASSDSSGGTDTQYF. Written as DNA, the CDR3 is TGTGCCAGCAGTGACTCTAGCGGGGGGACAGATACGCAGTATTTT.